This is a list of T cell receptor beta chains from one sample in a study of shared clonotypes between healthy human individuals. The protocol was immunoSEQ multiplex PCR, while the TCRdb copy is restricted to in-frame clones and leaves out a portion. The profile shows some 580,000 clones, roughly 97% of them singletons. Sequenced: naive CD4+ T cells sorted from blood. These receptors were collected from a woman aged 30 to 39 in good health. The CDR3 runs from the conserved cysteine through the conserved F or W. Each record gives: D gene, J gene, V gene, clone size, CDR3 protein, CDR3 DNA. D genes are given only for firm matches. A row's size may be missing; if present it is once, few, many or a size class.

TRBD2 | TRBJ2-7 | TRBV10-1 | . | CASSEELAGGREQYF | TGCGCCAGCAGTGAGGAACTAGCGGGAGGGAGGGAGCAGTACTTC
. | TRBJ1-1 | TRBV10-3 | . | CAFGSSGGEAFF | TGTGCCTTCGGGTCATCGGGAGGTGAAGCTTTCTTT
. | TRBJ2-7 | TRBV6-5 | . | CASSYSIGAESYEQYF | TGTGCCAGCAGTTACTCGATCGGGGCTGAGTCCTACGAGCAGTACTTC
. | TRBJ2-7 | TRBV28 | once | CASSLHNYEQYF | TGTGCCAGCAGTTTGCATAACTACGAGCAGTACTTC
. | TRBJ1-5 | TRBV6-6 | . | CATAPSQGNQHF | TGTGCCACCGCCCCAAGCCAGGGCAACCAGCATTTT
TRBD2 | TRBJ2-2 | TRBV27 | . | CASKMAGGSSGELFF | TGTGCCAGCAAGATGGCGGGAGGCAGTTCCGGGGAGCTGTTTTTT
. | TRBJ2-3 | TRBV18 | . | CASSTGQGEINTQYF | TGTGCCAGCTCCACAGGTCAAGGAGAAATAAATACGCAGTATTTT
TRBD2 | TRBJ2-1 | TRBV5-4 | . | CASTRSGSSYNEQFF | TGTGCCAGCACTAGGAGCGGGAGCTCCTACAATGAGCAGTTCTTC
TRBD1 | TRBJ2-2 | TRBV7-9 | . | CASSSDRGPTGELFF | TGTGCCAGCAGCTCGGACAGGGGACCCACCGGGGAGCTGTTTTTT
. | TRBJ2-7 | TRBV28 | . | CASTSQGTGSYEQYF | TGTGCCAGCACCTCCCAGGGCACCGGATCCTACGAGCAGTACTTC
. | TRBJ2-7 | TRBV5-1 | . | CASSSPGKSYEQYF | TGCGCCAGCAGCTCTCCGGGAAAATCCTACGAGCAGTACTTC